This is a list of T cell receptor beta chains from one sample in a study of T-cell reconstitution after alpha-beta-depleted transplantation in children. TCRdb processed the PCR reads anew with MiXCR; each CDR3 protein has one entry. The data show hundreds of thousands of distinct CDR3 sequences, approximately 12% seen once. The sample in question was PBMCs from the stem cell graft donor, obtained from the stem cell graft. The source of these receptors is a human donor who donated a stem cell graft to a child with acute lymphoblastic leukemia. The CDR3 runs from the conserved cysteine through the conserved F or W. A D gene is named only where the DNA matches it firmly. A clone size is listed for some rows: how often the clone was seen (once, few, many), or a class if it is expanded.

D gene | J gene | clone size | V gene | CDR3 DNA | CDR3 protein
- | TRBJ2-1 | many | TRBV7-2 | TGTGCCAGCAGCTTAGTGGGGGGAGGAACCTACAATGAGCAGTTCTTC | CASSLVGGGTYNEQFF
TRBD2 | TRBJ2-1 | many | TRBV19 | TGTGCCAGTAGTTTAAGCGGGGTGCCGCAGTTCTTC | CASSLSGVPQFF
- | TRBJ2-3 | many | TRBV29-1 | TGCAGCGTTGTATCCGGTGATACGCAGTATTTT | CSVVSGDTQYF
TRBD1 | TRBJ2-7 | many | TRBV25-1 | TGTGCCAGCAGTGGGGGGACAGCCTCCTACGAGCAGTACTTC | CASSGGTASYEQYF
TRBD1 | TRBJ1-5 | many | TRBV10-3 | TGTGCCATCAGACCAGGACAGGGGGGCAATCAGCCCCAGCATTTT | CAIRPGQGGNQPQHF
TRBD1 | TRBJ1-2 | - | TRBV9 | TGTGCCAGCAGCTGGGGGACAGGGAACTATGGCTACACCTTC | CASSWGTGNYGYTF
- | TRBJ1-1 | - | TRBV6-5 | TGTGCCAGCACCCGTGGGTTCTCGAATACTGAAGCTTTCTTT | CASTRGFSNTEAFF
- | TRBJ1-1 | many | TRBV7-2 | TGTGCCAGCAGCCTCACCGGGACGACAACGGGGACTGAAGCTTTCTTT | CASSLTGTTTGTEAFF
TRBD2 | TRBJ2-3 | many | TRBV5-6 | TGTGCCAGCAGGACGGGACTAGCGGGAACTGCAGATACGCAGTATTTT | CASRTGLAGTADTQYF
- | TRBJ2-3 | many | TRBV20-1 | TGCAGTGCGCCGGCGGGGCGGGGTCCCACAGATACGCAGTATTTT | CSAPAGRGPTDTQYF
TRBD1 | TRBJ1-5 | few | TRBV24-1 | TGTGCCACCAGTGATCCCCTGACAGGGGAGGGCAATCAGCCCCAGCATTTT | CATSDPLTGEGNQPQHF
TRBD1 | TRBJ2-3 | many | TRBV28 | TGTGCCACCCTCCCACAGGGGGTAACAGATACGCAGTATTTT | CATLPQGVTDTQYF
- | TRBJ1-5 | - | TRBV4-2 | TGTGCCAGCAGCCAAGATGGAAGGGGAGGGTTAAGCAATCAGCCCCAGCATTTT | CASSQDGRGGLSNQPQHF
TRBD2 | TRBJ2-5 | many | TRBV7-7 | TGTGCTAGCAGCTTGGGTGATTTAGCGGGAGTAGAAGAGACCCAGTACTTC | CASSLGDLAGVEETQYF
TRBD2 | TRBJ2-1 | many | TRBV27 | TGTGCCAGCAGTTTGACTAGCGGGAGGGCCCACAATGAGCAGTTCTTC | CASSLTSGRAHNEQFF
- | TRBJ2-1 | - | TRBV12-5 | TGTGCTAGTGGTTTGACCCTTGACGGTAGCTCCTACAATGAGCAGTTCTTC | CASGLTLDGSSYNEQFF
TRBD2 | TRBJ2-1 | many | TRBV4-2 | TGTGCCAGCAGCTTCCGACTAGCACCTCAGAACAATGAGCAGTTCTTC | CASSFRLAPQNNEQFF
- | TRBJ1-5 | many | TRBV3-1 | TGTGCCAGCAGCCAAGATTACGTCCCCAATCAGCCCCAGCATTTT | CASSQDYVPNQPQHF